The 27 T cell receptor beta chains in this list originate from one sample, sequenced in a study of identical twins (TCRdb year 2016). Libraries came from 5' RACE. This sample was sequenced with an Illumina HiSeq 2000. TCRdb cleaned the public reads at Q25 with fastp, built clones with MiXCR and kept in-frame beta chains. Entries are consolidated by CDR3 protein sequence, retaining the most common genes and DNA. The sample includes approximately 1.8 million distinct CDR3 sequences, with under 35% observed a single time. The ten largest clones capture about 0.25% of the sample. Sequencing was done on a sample of cord blood. These TCRs come from a newborn girl in good health.

V usage is TRBV5-1 and J usage is TRBJ2-7; D not resolved. CDR1 and CDR2 from the germline V gene are SGHRS and YFSETQ. This CDR3 has 14 residues. The V and J ends lost 0 bases and 7 bases respectively, with 14 bases between them. CDR3 nucleotide sequence: TGCGCCAGCAGCTTGGGGTCGCCTTGGGATGAGCAGTACTTC. Translating it yields CASSLGSPWDEQYF.

This clonotype was observed a few times. This chain connects TRBV21-1 to TRBJ2-1; TRBD1 is the table's D call and was not checked against the DNA. TRBV21-1 is deemed a pseudogene. This CDR3 comprises 16 residues. CDR3 DNA sequence: TGTGCCAGCAGCAAATCCCCGGGACAGGCCAACAATGAGCAGTTCTTC. Protein product: CASSKSPGQANNEQFF.

This clonotype was detected a few times. The V call is TRBV27, the J call TRBJ2-1; 7 bases fit TRBD2. Germline CDR1 and CDR2: MNHEY and SMNVEV (reference sequence). J gave up 2 bases and V 10 bases, and 8 bases lay outside the gene matches. This CDR3 has 14 residues. The chain's CDR3 is CAIGLGGTYNEQFF. Written as DNA, the CDR3 is TGTGCCATTGGTTTGGGGGGGACCTACAATGAGCAGTTCTTC.

CDR3 residues: CSSQFGNEQFF. The CDR3 bases are TGCAGCTCCCAATTCGGGAATGAGCAGTTCTTC. This chain connects TRBV29-1 to TRBJ2-1; no clear D gene. The CDR3 is 11 residues long. Trimming removed 8 bases at V and 7 bases at J, with 12 bases between. From germline, CDR1 is SQVTM and CDR2 ANQGSEA.

This clonotype turned up a few times. The rearrangement uses TRBV25-1 and TRBJ2-3; TRBD1 is a possible D gene (6 bases). Trimming took off 2 bases at V and 5 bases at J, with 17 bases between the two ends. CDR1 and CDR2 (germline): MGHDK, SYGVNS. This CDR3 is 16 amino acids long. Here the CDR3 DNA reads TGTGCCAGCAGTGAAGGAACAGGGAAAAGAGGAGATACGCAGTATTTT. It is translated as CASSEGTGKRGDTQYF.

This clonotype was seen more than once but under ten times. The V call is TRBV28, the J call TRBJ1-1, with D possibly being TRBD1 (5 bases). The CDR3 is made up of 14 amino acids. From germline, CDR1 is MDHEN and CDR2 SYDVKM. V was pared by 5 bases and J by 5 bases, with 15 bases between. As DNA, the CDR3 is TGTGCCAGCAGTCTCTTCAGGGAGAGGACTGAAGCTTTCTTT. This sequence encodes CASSLFRERTEAFF. Full variable domain (missing parts from reference TRBV28 and TRBJ1-1): DVKVTQSSRYLVKRTGEKVFLECVQDMDHENMFWYRQDPGLGLRLIYFSYDVKMKEKGDIPEGYSVSREKKERFSLILESASTNQTSMYLCASSLFRERTEAFFGQGTRLTVV.

This clonotype was observed a handful of times. The chain employs TRBV20-1 and TRBJ1-4; D uncertain. Germline CDR1 and CDR2: DFQATT and SNEGSKA (reference sequence). The CDR3 spans 16 residues. The V gene lost 2 bases and the J gene lost 0 bases, with 13 bases spanning the gap. CDR3 bases: TGCAGTGCTAGAAGGCCCCAAGGAGCAACTAATGAAAAACTGTTTTTT. As protein: CSARRPQGATNEKLFF.

This sequence joins TRBV12-3 or TRBV12-4 and TRBJ2-1; 8 bases are a match to TRBD2. TRBJ2-7 explains the end of the DNA better; the J call may be wrong. CDR3 size: 14 residues. The CDR3 spells CASRPGTRYNEQYF. DNA for the CDR3: TGTGCCAGCAGACCCGGGACTAGGTACAATGAGCAGTACTTC.

The chain employs TRBV10-3 and TRBJ2-5; D perhaps matches TRBD1 (6 bases). The tail of the sequence fits TRBJ2-7 better, so the J call may be wrong. The CDR3 runs to 14 residues. Per germline, CDR1 ENHRY and CDR2 SYGVKD. The CDR3 nucleotides are TGTGCCACCGCTATCGATCGGGACAACTACGAGCAGTACTTC. It yields the protein CATAIDRDNYEQYF.

This clonotype appeared a few times. The rearrangement uses TRBV12-3 or TRBV12-4 and TRBJ1-4; TRBD1 matches at 7 bases. The junction had 8 bases not matched to a gene; V was cut back by 5 bases and J by 8 bases. The CDR3 runs 14 residues. In nucleotides, the CDR3 is TGTGCCAGCAGTCGACAGGGACGGAGGGAAAAACTGTTTTTT. Its protein product is CASSRQGRREKLFF.

As to this clonotype: A read error may account for a junction end that differs from germline. The chain employs TRBV12-3 or TRBV12-4 and TRBJ2-5; maybe TRBD1 (5 bases). CDR3 length: 14 residues. The CDR3 bases are TGTGCCGGCAGTTTAGCCAGGGTAGGGGAGACCCAGTACTTC. Amino acid sequence: CAGSLARVGETQYF.

The table lists this clonotype with a few counts. The gene calls are TRBV20-1 and TRBJ2-7, with D possibly matching TRBD2 (6 bases). The CDR3 loop spans 14 amino acids. Trimming stripped 5 bases from V and 3 bases from J, with 17 bases between. Germline CDR1 DFQATT, CDR2 SNEGSKA (reference sequence). CDR3: CSARTVLGGYEQYF. The CDR3 nucleotides are TGCAGTGCTCGGACTGTCCTGGGGGGCTACGAGCAGTACTTC.

This clonotype came up many times. The genes are TRBV9 and TRBJ2-3; D might be TRBD1 or TRBD2, each matching 5 bases. Germline CDR1 is SGDLS and CDR2 is YYNGEE. This CDR3 has 15 residues. Trimming stripped 3 bases from V and 2 bases from J, with 13 bases between. The CDR3 region has the DNA TGTGCCAGCAGCGACCGGGGCCTAGTCACAGATACGCAGTATTTT. Encoded protein: CASSDRGLVTDTQYF. The whole variable domain, filled in from reference TRBV9 and TRBJ2-3, reads DSGVTQTPKHLITATGQRVTLRCSPRSGDLSVYWYQQSLDQGLQFLIQYYNGEERAKGNILERFSAQQFPDLHSELNLSSLELGDSALYFCASSDRGLVTDTQYFGPGTRLTVL.

In nucleotides, the CDR3 is TGCAGCGTTGAGCGGGACAGGAACACTGAAGCTTTCTTT. Protein: CSVERDRNTEAFF. The chain uses TRBV29-1 and TRBJ1-1; 7 bases match TRBD1. The V and J ends lost 3 bases and 1 base, in that order; junction bases with no gene match: 2. Germline V gives CDR1 SQVTM, CDR2 ANQGSEA. CDR3 size: 13 residues. Supplemented by reference TRBV29-1 and TRBJ1-1, the full variable domain reads SAVISQKPSRDICQRGTSLTIQCQVDSQVTMMFWYRQQPGQSLTLIATANQGSEATYESGFVIDKFPISRPNLTFSTLTVSNMSPEDSSIYLCSVERDRNTEAFFGQGTRLTVV.

A remark on this clonotype: The DNA is omitted, as the CDR3 cannot be located on it reliably, and the CDR3 follows TCRdb's listing. The gene calls are TRBV18 and TRBJ2-1; the DNA was not compared with TRBD2, the D call given in the table. Germline values: CDR1 KGHSH, CDR2 LQKENI. Both ends counted, the CDR3 spans 17 residues. The CDR3 here is CASSAATSSTSGQGQFF.

This clonotype was detected only a few times. The chain links TRBV13 to TRBJ2-7; 9 bases match TRBD2. V trimming: 4 bases; J trimming: 2 bases; junction bases outside the gene matches: 9. Germline assignment: CDR1 PRHDT and CDR2 FYEKMQ (reference sequence). The CDR3 has 16 amino acids. CDR3 DNA: TGTGCCAGCAGCTCACCTTTTAGCGGGAGAGCCTACGAGCAGTACTTC. Translating gives CASSSPFSGRAYEQYF.

This clonotype was recorded a few times. The chain recombines TRBV20-1 with TRBJ2-2, with D perhaps matching TRBD1 (6 bases). CDR1 is DFQATT, CDR2 SNEGSKA, per germline (reference sequence). The CDR3 covers 15 residues. Between the trimmed V and J ends, which lost 0 bases and 8 bases, there was a span of 16 bases. The CDR3 nucleotides read TGCAGTGCTAGAGATCCACGCCAAACAGGGGGGGAGCTGTTTTTT. It specifies CSARDPRQTGGELFF.

Written as DNA, the CDR3 is TGTGCCAGCCGATACCCCAGGGATACGCAGTATTTT. Translation: CASRYPRDTQYF. This chain connects TRBV21-1 to TRBJ2-3. TRBV21-1 is a listed pseudogene. The CDR3 has 12 amino acids.

This clonotype was seen more than once but under ten times. This sequence joins TRBV30 and TRBJ1-6; D is uncertain. There are 14 residues in the CDR3. The ends were cut back, 4 bases at V and 7 bases at J, with 14 bases in the middle. The germline V gene encodes CDR1 GTSNPN and CDR2 SVGIG (reference sequence). The CDR3 region is CAWKKWGGNSPLHF. CDR3 coding DNA: TGTGCCTGGAAGAAATGGGGAGGGAATTCACCCCTCCACTTT. The whole variable domain, remainder taken from reference TRBV30 and TRBJ1-6, is SQTIHQWPATLVQPVGSPLSLECTVEGTSNPNLYWYRQAAGRGLQLLFYSVGIGQISSEVPQNLSASRPQDRQFILSSKKLLLSDSGFYLCAWKKWGGNSPLHFGNGTRLTVT.

The V and J genes are TRBV29-1 and TRBJ2-1; 11 bases are shared with TRBD2. With 7 bases clipped from V and 6 bases from J, the junction kept 11 bases outside the gene matches. Germline-derived CDR1 and CDR2 are SQVTM and ANQGSEA. This CDR3 region has 15 residues. CDR3 nucleotides: TGCAGCGGAAACCGGGCCGGGACTAGCGGCAATGAGCAGTTCTTC. Translating gives CSGNRAGTSGNEQFF.

CDR3 residues: CASSLASGRVTGELFF. CDR3 DNA sequence: TGCGCCAGCAGCTTGGCTAGCGGGAGGGTCACCGGGGAGCTGTTTTTT. The genes are TRBV5-1 and TRBJ2-2; 12 positions match TRBD2. In germline, CDR1 is SGHRS, CDR2 YFSETQ. V shed 0 bases and J 4 bases; nucleotides not matched to a gene: 1. The CDR3 sequence is 16 residues long.

This chain links TRBV20-1 with TRBJ2-1; D gene unclear. V was trimmed by 4 bases and J by 10 bases, leaving 20 bases between them. Per the germline V gene, CDR1 is DFQATT and CDR2 is SNEGSKA (reference sequence). This CDR3 is 14 amino acids long. The CDR3 DNA reads as TGCAGTGCTACCCCAAGCGACGGAACCTACGAGCAGTTCTTC. This encodes CSATPSDGTYEQFF.

This chain links TRBV7-9 with TRBJ2-1, with 8 bases identical to TRBD1. V was clipped by 2 bases and J by 6 bases; unmatched bases: 18. Looked up from germline, CDR1 is SEHNR and CDR2 is FQNEAQ (reference sequence). The CDR3 is 19 residues long. CDR3 nucleotide sequence: TGTGCCAGCAGCTTAATGGGAGGACAGGGACCCTTCTTCCCCAATGAGCAGTTCTTC. This encodes CASSLMGGQGPFFPNEQFF.

Only a few counts were recorded for this clonotype. This chain uses TRBV6-5 with TRBJ2-2, with TRBD1 identical over 8 bases. Germline values: CDR1 MNHEY, CDR2 SVGAGI. The CDR3 has 13 residues. The V gene end was trimmed by 6 bases and the J gene end by 4 bases; junction bases not matched to a gene: 1. CDR3 coding DNA: TGTGCCAGCAGGACAGGGGTCACCGGGGAGCTGTTTTTT. It codes for CASRTGVTGELFF.

Only a few counts were recorded for this clonotype. The V call is TRBV6-6, the J call TRBJ2-7, with 9 bases lining up with TRBD1. The CDR3 is made up of 15 amino acids. Germline V gives CDR1 MNHNY, CDR2 SVGAGI (reference sequence). J was trimmed by 5 bases and V by 0 bases; bases with no gene match: 5. The CDR3 nucleotides read TGTGCCAGCAGTTACTCTCGGGACAGGGTCCACGAGCAGTACTTC. Protein: CASSYSRDRVHEQYF.

This clonotype was observed a handful of times. The CDR3 coding sequence is TGTGCCAGCAGTACGCGGACTAGCGGGAGGTCAGATACGCAGTATTTT. It specifies CASSTRTSGRSDTQYF. The rearrangement joins TRBV6-2 or TRBV6-3 to TRBJ2-3; 14 bases fit TRBD2. The J segment lost 4 bases and the V segment lost 5 bases, leaving 5 bases of the junction unmatched. Per the germline V gene, CDR1 is MNHEY and CDR2 is SVGEGT. This CDR3 contains 16 residues.

The V gene is TRBV25-1, the J gene TRBJ2-5, with 9 bases matching TRBD2. Per germline, CDR1 MGHDK and CDR2 SYGVNS. This CDR3 has 14 residues. V lost 6 bases, J lost 2 bases, and 4 bases stayed unmatched. CDR3 DNA sequence: TGTGCCAGCAGAGTAGCGGGAGCGCAAGAGACCCAGTACTTC. Amino acids: CASRVAGAQETQYF.